Below are 5 T cell receptor beta chains sequenced from a single sample in a study of CD8+CD57+ T cells in acquired aplastic anemia. Sequencing involved patients with CD8+CD57+ cell expansion previously shown by flow cytometry. TCR beta VDJ and CDR3 profiling used genomic DNA as template. One entry per CDR3 protein results from TCRdb running MiXCR on the reads. The sample has about 260,000 distinct CDR3 sequences; roughly 82% are singletons. Sequenced: sorted CD4+, CD8+, or CD8+CD57+ T cells (not recorded which) from PBMCs. These receptor sequences come from a human donor with aplastic anemia.

The CDR3 is CASSPGTGDSPLHF. In nucleotides, the CDR3 is TGTGCCAGCAGCCCCGGGACAGGGGATTCACCCCTCCACTTT. The chain uses TRBV7-9 and TRBJ1-6, with TRBD1 matching over 10 bases. The V segment lost 5 bases and the J segment 8 bases; nucleotides outside the gene matches: 3. This CDR3 has 14 residues. Germline CDR1 is SEHNR and CDR2 is FQNEAQ (reference sequence). Full variable domain (missing parts from reference TRBV7-9 and TRBJ1-6): DTGVSQNPRHKITKRGQNVTFRCDPISEHNRLYWYRQTLGQGPEFLTYFQNEAQLEKSRLLSDRFSAERPKGSFSTLEIQRTEQGDSAMYLCASSPGTGDSPLHFGNGTRLTVT.

The chain combines TRBV19 with TRBJ1-6; 8 positions match TRBD1. This CDR3 is built from 14 residues. J gave up 8 bases and V 3 bases, and 3 bases lay outside the gene matches. Germline V gene sequence: CDR1 LNHDA, CDR2 SQIVND (reference sequence). CDR3 sequence reads: CASSMNRGYSPLHF. As DNA, the CDR3 is TGTGCCAGTAGTATGAACAGGGGGTATTCACCCCTCCACTTT.

The chain uses TRBV27 and TRBJ1-6, with D maybe TRBD1 (6 bases). Trimming left V 6 bases short and J 5 bases short, with 8 bases between. This CDR3 is built from 13 residues. Looked up from germline, CDR1 is MNHEY and CDR2 is SMNVEV (reference sequence). In DNA form, the CDR3 reads TGTGCCAGCAGGACAGGTGATAATTCACCCCTCCACTTT. Encoded protein: CASRTGDNSPLHF.

This clonotype appeared a single time. Because it lacks the conserved phenylalanine or tryptophan at the end, this CDR3 is likely a read error. No DNA is shown, since the ends of the CDR3 on it are uncertain; the CDR3 is the one TCRdb lists. The chain has TRBV7-8 and TRBJ2-3; TRBD2 is the table's D call, not checked against the DNA. CDR1 and CDR2 from the germline V gene are SGHVS and FQNEAQ. The CDR3 is 13 amino acids long, termini counted. CDR3 residues: CASSLAGAEMDTL.

This chain links TRBV9 with TRBJ2-7, with D tentatively TRBD1 (5 bases). Trimming pared 0 bases from V and 6 bases from J, leaving 13 bases between. The CDR3 is made up of 14 amino acids. Germline V gives CDR1 SGDLS, CDR2 YYNGEE. The CDR3 coding sequence is TGTGCCAGCAGCGTAGATCCCAGGGTGGGCGAGCAGTACTTC. It encodes CASSVDPRVGEQYF.